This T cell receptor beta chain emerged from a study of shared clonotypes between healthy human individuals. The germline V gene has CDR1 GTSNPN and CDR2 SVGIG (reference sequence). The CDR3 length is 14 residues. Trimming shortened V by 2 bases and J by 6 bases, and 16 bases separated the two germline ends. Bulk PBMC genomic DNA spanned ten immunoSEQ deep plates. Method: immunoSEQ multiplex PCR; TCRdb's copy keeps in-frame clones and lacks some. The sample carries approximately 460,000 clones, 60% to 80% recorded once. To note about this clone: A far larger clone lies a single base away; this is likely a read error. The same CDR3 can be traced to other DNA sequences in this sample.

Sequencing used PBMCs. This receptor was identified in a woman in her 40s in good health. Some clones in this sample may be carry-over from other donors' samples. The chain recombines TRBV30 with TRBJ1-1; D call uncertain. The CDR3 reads CAWSPIRGTAEAFF. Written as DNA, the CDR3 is TGTGCCTGGAGTCCCATAAGAGGCACAGCTGAAGCTTTCTTT.